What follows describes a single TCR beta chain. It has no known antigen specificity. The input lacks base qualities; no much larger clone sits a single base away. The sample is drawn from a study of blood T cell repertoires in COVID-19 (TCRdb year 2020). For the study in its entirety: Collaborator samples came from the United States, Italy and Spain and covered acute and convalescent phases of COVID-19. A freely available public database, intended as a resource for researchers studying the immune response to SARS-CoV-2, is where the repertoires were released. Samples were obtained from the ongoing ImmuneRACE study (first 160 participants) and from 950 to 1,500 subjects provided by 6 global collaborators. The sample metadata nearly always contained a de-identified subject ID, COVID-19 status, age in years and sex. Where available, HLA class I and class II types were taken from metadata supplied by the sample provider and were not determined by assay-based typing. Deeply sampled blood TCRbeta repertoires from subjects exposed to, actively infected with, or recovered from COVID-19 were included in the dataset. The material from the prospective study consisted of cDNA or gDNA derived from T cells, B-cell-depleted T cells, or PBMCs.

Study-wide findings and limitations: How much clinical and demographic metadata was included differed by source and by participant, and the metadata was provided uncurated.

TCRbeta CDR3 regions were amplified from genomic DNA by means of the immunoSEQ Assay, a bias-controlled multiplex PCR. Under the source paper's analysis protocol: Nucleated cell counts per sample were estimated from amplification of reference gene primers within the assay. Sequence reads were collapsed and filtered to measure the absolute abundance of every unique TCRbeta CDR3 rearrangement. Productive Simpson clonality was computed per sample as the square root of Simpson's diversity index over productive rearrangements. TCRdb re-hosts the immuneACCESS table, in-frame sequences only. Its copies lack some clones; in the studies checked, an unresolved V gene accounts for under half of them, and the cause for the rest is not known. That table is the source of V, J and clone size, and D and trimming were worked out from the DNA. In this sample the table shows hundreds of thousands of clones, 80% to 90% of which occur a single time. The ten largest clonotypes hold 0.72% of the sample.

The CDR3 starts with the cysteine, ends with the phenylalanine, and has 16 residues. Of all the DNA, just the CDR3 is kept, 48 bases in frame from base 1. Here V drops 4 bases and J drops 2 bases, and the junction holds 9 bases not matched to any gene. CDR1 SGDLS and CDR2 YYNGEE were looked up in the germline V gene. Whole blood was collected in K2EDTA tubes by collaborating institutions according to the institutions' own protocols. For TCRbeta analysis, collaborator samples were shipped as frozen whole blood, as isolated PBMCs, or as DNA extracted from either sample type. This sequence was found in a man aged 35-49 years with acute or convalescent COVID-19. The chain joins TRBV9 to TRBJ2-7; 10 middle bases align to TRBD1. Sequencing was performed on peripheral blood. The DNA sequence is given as TGTGCCAGCAGCCCCCGGACAGGGGGGTCCCCCTACGAGCAGTACTTC. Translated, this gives CASSPRTGGSPYEQYF.